Shown below are 31 T cell receptor beta chains from a single sample sequenced in a study of CXCR3-negative and CXCR3-positive naive CD8 T cells. Libraries of TRB cDNA were made by 5' RACE and carried UMIs. TCRdb reanalyzed the 5' RACE reads and collapses them to one entry per CDR3 protein, without DNA. The sample is made up of approximately 58,000 distinct CDR3 sequences, and the top ten hold about 0.43% of it. Material for sequencing was naive CXCR3- CD8+ T cells from blood. Subset specified: CD45RO-CCR7+CD27+CD95- naive CD8+ T cells lacking CXCR3 (TNR3-). These receptors all come from a human donor in good health. Some clones in this sample may be carry-over from other donors' samples.

The chain couples TRBV7-2 to TRBJ2-5. This CDR3 has 13 amino acids. Germline values: CDR1 SGHTA, CDR2 FQGNSA. CDR3 loop: CASSPGFQETQYF. Based on the CDR3 plus reference TRBV7-2 and TRBJ2-5, the full variable domain is GAGVSQSPSNKVTEKGKDVELRCDPISGHTALYWYRQSLGQGLEFLIYFQGNSAPDKSGLPSDRFSAERTGGSVSTLTIQRTQQEDSAVYLCASSPGFQETQYFGPGTRLLVL.

This chain links TRBV27 with TRBJ2-1; TCRdb designates TRBD2, a call that cannot be tested without DNA. The CDR3 totals 13 residues. Germline CDR1 MNHEY, CDR2 SMNVEV (reference sequence). CDR3 amino acids: CASSVIAGNEQFF.

The gene calls are TRBV10-3 and TRBJ2-7; TCRdb's D call of TRBD2 is untestable without DNA. This CDR3 is 16 amino acids long. Germline CDR1 reads ENHRY; CDR2 reads SYGVKD. This CDR3 is CAISELAGELPYEQYF.

V gene TRBV28 combines with J gene TRBJ1-6; TCRdb's D call of TRBD1 is untestable without DNA. This CDR3 has 19 residues. Germline lookup yields CDR1 MDHEN and CDR2 SYDVKM. This CDR3 reads CASRLSPGQGSSYNSPLHF.

The chain carries TRBV5-1 and TRBJ2-3; TCRdb's assignment of TRBD1 cannot be checked, as there is no DNA. The CDR3 is made up of 15 amino acids. Germline loops: CDR1 SGHRS, CDR2 YFSETQ. The CDR3 loop reads CASSPTGGPTDTQYF.

The chain is built from TRBV10-2 and TRBJ2-7; TCRdb picks TRBD1, but there is no DNA to check that call. Germline V gene lookup returns CDR1 WSHSY and CDR2 SAAADI. This CDR3 spans 14 amino acids. The CDR3 protein is CASTDGGLGGEQYF.

The J gene is TRBJ2-7, the V gene TRBV3-1. Germline values: CDR1 LGHDT, CDR2 YNNKEL (reference sequence). The CDR3 extends over 13 amino acids. The CDR3 loop is CASSQLHRNEQYF.

The chain couples TRBV6-5 to TRBJ2-1; without DNA, the TCRdb call of TRBD1 cannot be checked. This CDR3 comprises 15 residues. Germline loops: CDR1 MNHEY, CDR2 SVGAGI. The CDR3 region is CASSSRDRSYNEQFF.

This sequence joins TRBV12-3 or TRBV12-4 and TRBJ2-1. This CDR3 has 11 amino acids. CDR3 in amino acids: CASSLGREQFF.

V usage is TRBV5-6 and J usage is TRBJ2-2; TCRdb reports TRBD1, a call that lacks DNA to check it against. The CDR3 extends over 15 amino acids. Germline CDR1 SGHDT, CDR2 YYEEEE. CDR3 in amino acids: CASIPGRGYTGELFF.

The rearrangement joins TRBV28 to TRBJ2-7; lacking DNA, the TRBD1 call made by TCRdb goes unchecked. The CDR3 contains 15 residues. Germline assignment: CDR1 MDHEN and CDR2 SYDVKM. CDR3 protein: CASDLGGQGAYEQYF.

The chain's CDR3 is CSVVPDRVSYNEQFF. The chain employs TRBV29-1 and TRBJ2-1; absent DNA, TCRdb's TRBD1 call cannot be checked. The germline V gene has CDR1 SQVTM and CDR2 ANQGSEA. CDR3 length equals 15 residues.

This chain connects TRBV7-9 to TRBJ1-1. Looked up from germline, CDR1 is SEHNR and CDR2 is FQNEAQ (reference sequence). The CDR3 has 13 amino acids. CDR3 sequence: CASSFQGSTEAFF.

The chain has TRBV4-3 and TRBJ1-1. CDR1 is LGHNA and CDR2 is YSLEER in the germline V gene. This CDR3 spans 15 amino acids. CDR3: CASSQDRKGNTEAFF.

The V call is TRBV6-2 or TRBV6-3, the J call TRBJ2-4; as DNA is missing, the TRBD1 call by TCRdb cannot be tested. The germline V gene encodes CDR1 MNHEY and CDR2 SVGEGT. This CDR3 contains 17 residues. CDR3 region: CASSYPSGQLAKNIQYF.

The chain carries TRBV25-1 and TRBJ1-1; TCRdb's D call, TRBD1, is unchecked because there is no DNA. The germline CDR1 and CDR2 sequences are MGHDK and SYGVNS. The CDR3 spans 12 residues. The CDR3 loop is CASRGDRPTAFF.

V gene TRBV20-1 combines with J gene TRBJ2-1; TCRdb picks TRBD1, but there is no DNA to check that call. The CDR3 loop spans 14 amino acids. The germline V gene has CDR1 DFQATT and CDR2 SNEGSKA (reference sequence). CDR3 protein: CSATGPKPYNEQFF.

The rearrangement uses TRBV3-1 and TRBJ2-5; TCRdb names TRBD2, which stays unverified in the absence of DNA. The germline gives CDR1 LGHDT, CDR2 YNNKEL (reference sequence). The CDR3 spans 19 residues. The CDR3 is CASSQDWPLAGGIQETQYF.

V gene TRBV12-3 or TRBV12-4 combines with J gene TRBJ2-2; TCRdb proposes TRBD2, but this gene call is untestable without DNA. This CDR3 spans 15 amino acids. The CDR3 sequence: CASSPPARSSGELFF.

V usage is TRBV12-3 or TRBV12-4 and J usage is TRBJ2-7. This CDR3 region has 15 residues. The CDR3 loop reads CASSFSTSGSYEQYF.

V gene TRBV29-1 combines with J gene TRBJ2-1; the TCRdb call, TRBD1, lacks DNA for checking. Germline V gene data show CDR1 as SQVTM and CDR2 as ANQGSEA. CDR3 length: 14 residues. CDR3 sequence reads: CSVDPDSEYNEQFF.

V usage is TRBV29-1 and J usage is TRBJ1-4; the TCRdb call, TRBD1, lacks DNA for checking. Germline CDR1 reads SQVTM; CDR2 reads ANQGSEA. The CDR3 length is 13 residues. CDR3 sequence: CSAQGPPNEKLFF.

The J gene is TRBJ1-1, the V gene TRBV7-9; checking the TCRdb D call of TRBD1 is not possible without DNA. The CDR3 length is 14 residues. Germline assignment: CDR1 SEHNR and CDR2 FQNEAQ (reference sequence). The CDR3 loop reads CASSSPVGNTEAFF.

This chain links TRBV27 with TRBJ2-5; TCRdb outputs TRBD1, but without DNA this stays unchecked. Germline V gene lookup returns CDR1 MNHEY and CDR2 SMNVEV (reference sequence). The CDR3 spans 16 residues. This chain's CDR3 is CASSIFEGAPGETQYF.

The chain is built from TRBV27 and TRBJ2-7; the TCRdb call, TRBD1, lacks DNA for checking. This CDR3 comprises 12 residues. Germline V gene sequence: CDR1 MNHEY, CDR2 SMNVEV (reference sequence). This CDR3 is CASGLSGNEQYF.

The chain carries TRBV11-2 and TRBJ1-1; TCRdb proposes TRBD1, but this gene call is untestable without DNA. The CDR3 runs to 16 residues. The germline V gene encodes CDR1 SGHAT and CDR2 FQNNGV. The CDR3 region is CASSLDFWGRNTEAFF.

This chain links TRBV9 with TRBJ2-7; the TRBD1 assignment by TCRdb is unverifiable without DNA. The CDR3 consists of 17 residues. Germline lookup yields CDR1 SGDLS and CDR2 YYNGEE. Here the CDR3 reads CASSVESGSVGTSEQYF.

The chain employs TRBV12-3 or TRBV12-4 and TRBJ1-5; lacking DNA, the TRBD1 call made by TCRdb goes unchecked. The CDR3 loop spans 19 amino acids. This CDR3 is CASSLAIKGGQYSNQPQHF.

The V call is TRBV6-5, the J call TRBJ2-1; as DNA is missing, the TRBD1 call by TCRdb cannot be tested. Looked up from germline, CDR1 is MNHEY and CDR2 is SVGAGI. The CDR3 spans 16 residues. The CDR3 protein is CASRNLGQGIYNEQFF.

The chain has TRBV27 and TRBJ1-1. Germline CDR1 reads MNHEY; CDR2 reads SMNVEV (reference sequence). This CDR3 contains 13 residues. CDR3: CASSPSRDSEAFF.

The V gene is TRBV7-6, the J gene TRBJ2-1. Germline-derived CDR1 and CDR2 are SGHVS and FNYEAQ. CDR3 length: 17 amino acids. The CDR3 loop reads CASSPTPDRGSYNEQFF.